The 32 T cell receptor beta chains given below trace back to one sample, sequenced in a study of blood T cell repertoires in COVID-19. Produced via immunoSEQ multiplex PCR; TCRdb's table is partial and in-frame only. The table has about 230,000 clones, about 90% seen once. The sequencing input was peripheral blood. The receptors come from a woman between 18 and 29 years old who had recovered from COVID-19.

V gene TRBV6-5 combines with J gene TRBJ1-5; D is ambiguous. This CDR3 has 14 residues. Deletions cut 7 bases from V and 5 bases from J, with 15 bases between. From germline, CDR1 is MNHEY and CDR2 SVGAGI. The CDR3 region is CASKAAGVYQPQHF. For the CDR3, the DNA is TGTGCCAGCAAAGCGGCAGGCGTTTATCAGCCCCAGCATTTT.

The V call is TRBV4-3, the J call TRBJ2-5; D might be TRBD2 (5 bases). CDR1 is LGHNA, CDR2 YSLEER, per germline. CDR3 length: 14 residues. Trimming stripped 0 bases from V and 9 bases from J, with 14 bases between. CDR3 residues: CASSQDPTEAAQYF. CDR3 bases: TGCGCCAGCAGCCAAGATCCGACCGAAGCGGCCCAGTACTTC.

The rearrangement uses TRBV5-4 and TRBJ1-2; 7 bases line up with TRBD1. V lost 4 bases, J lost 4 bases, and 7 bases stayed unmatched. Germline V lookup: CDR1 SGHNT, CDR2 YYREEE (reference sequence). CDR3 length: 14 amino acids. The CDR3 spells CASSQRQGSYGYTF. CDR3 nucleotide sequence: TGTGCCAGCAGCCAAAGACAGGGAAGCTATGGCTACACCTTC.

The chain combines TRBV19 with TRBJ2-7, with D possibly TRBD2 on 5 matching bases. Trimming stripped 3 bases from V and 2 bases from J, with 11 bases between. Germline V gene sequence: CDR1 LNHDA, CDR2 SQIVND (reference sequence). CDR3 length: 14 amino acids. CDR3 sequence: CASSMSPSTYEQYF. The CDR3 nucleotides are TGTGCCAGTAGTATGTCTCCTAGCACCTACGAGCAGTACTTC.

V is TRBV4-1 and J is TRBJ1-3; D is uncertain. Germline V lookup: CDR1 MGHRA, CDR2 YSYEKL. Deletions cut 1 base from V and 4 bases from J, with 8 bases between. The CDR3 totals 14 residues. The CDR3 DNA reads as TGCGCCAGCAGCCAAGTAGGGAGGGGAAACACCATATATTTT. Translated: CASSQVGRGNTIYF.

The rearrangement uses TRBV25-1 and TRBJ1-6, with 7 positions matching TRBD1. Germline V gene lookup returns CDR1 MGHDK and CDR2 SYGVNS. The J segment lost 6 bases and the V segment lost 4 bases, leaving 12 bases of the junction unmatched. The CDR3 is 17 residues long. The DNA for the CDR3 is TGTGCCAGCAGTGGGATACTGAGACAGGGTCTTAATTCACCCCTCCACTTT. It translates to CASSGILRQGLNSPLHF.

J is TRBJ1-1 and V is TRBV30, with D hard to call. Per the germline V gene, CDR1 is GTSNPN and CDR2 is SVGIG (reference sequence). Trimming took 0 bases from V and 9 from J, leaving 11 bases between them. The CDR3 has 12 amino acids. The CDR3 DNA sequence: TGTGCCTGGAGTGTACGCACAGATAAAGCTTTCTTT. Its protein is CAWSVRTDKAFF.

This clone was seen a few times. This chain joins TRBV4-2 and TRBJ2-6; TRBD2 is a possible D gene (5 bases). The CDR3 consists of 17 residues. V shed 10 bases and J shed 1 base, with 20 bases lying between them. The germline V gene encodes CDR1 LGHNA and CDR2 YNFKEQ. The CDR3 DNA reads TGTGCCACCCATTCGGGGTCGTCTTATTCTGGGGCCAACGTCCTGACTTTC. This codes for CATHSGSSYSGANVLTF.

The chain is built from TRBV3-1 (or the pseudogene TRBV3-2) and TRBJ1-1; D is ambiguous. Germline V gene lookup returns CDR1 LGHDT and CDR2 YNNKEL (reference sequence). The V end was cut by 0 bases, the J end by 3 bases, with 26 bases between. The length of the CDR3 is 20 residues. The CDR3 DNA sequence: TGTGCCAGCAGCCAAGATTGGATCGGTTCAGGCTCGGACTGGGACACTGAAGCTTTCTTT. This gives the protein CASSQDWIGSGSDWDTEAFF.

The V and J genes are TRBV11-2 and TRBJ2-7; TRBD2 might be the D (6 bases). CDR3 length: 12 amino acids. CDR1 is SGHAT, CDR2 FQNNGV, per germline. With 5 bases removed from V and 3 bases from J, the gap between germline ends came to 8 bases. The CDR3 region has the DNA TGTGCCAGCAGCCGGGACTTCTACGAGCAGTACTTC. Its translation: CASSRDFYEQYF.

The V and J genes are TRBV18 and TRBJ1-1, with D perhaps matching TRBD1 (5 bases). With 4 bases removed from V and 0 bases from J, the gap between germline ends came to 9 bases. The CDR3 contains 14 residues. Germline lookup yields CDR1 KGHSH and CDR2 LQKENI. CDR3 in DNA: TGTGCCAGCTCACAAGGGGTTTTGAACACTGAAGCTTTCTTT. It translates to CASSQGVLNTEAFF.

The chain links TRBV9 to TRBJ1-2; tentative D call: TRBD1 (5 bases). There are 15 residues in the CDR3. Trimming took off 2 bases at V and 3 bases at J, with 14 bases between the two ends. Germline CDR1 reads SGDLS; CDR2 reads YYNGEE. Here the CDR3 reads CASSVQGLLDYGYTF. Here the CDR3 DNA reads TGTGCCAGCAGCGTCCAGGGTTTGCTGGACTATGGCTACACCTTC.

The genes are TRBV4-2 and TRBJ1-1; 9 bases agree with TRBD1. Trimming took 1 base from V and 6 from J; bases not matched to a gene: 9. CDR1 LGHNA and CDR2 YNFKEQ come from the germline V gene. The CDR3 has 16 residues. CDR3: CASSQASGTGIPEAFF. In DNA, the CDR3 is TGTGCCAGCAGCCAAGCCTCCGGGACAGGGATTCCTGAAGCTTTCTTT.

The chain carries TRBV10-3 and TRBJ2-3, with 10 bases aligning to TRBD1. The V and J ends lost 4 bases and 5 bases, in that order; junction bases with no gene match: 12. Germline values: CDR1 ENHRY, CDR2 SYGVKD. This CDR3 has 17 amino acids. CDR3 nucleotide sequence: TGTGCCATCAGTGGGGGACTGGGACAGGGGCTAGTAGATACGCAGTATTTT. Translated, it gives CAISGGLGQGLVDTQYF.

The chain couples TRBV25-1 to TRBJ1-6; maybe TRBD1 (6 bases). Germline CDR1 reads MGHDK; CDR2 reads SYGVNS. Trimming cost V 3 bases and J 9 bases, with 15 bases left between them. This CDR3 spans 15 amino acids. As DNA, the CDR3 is TGTGCCAGCAGTGATATCCAACAGGGCGGTTCACCCCTCCACTTT. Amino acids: CASSDIQQGGSPLHF.

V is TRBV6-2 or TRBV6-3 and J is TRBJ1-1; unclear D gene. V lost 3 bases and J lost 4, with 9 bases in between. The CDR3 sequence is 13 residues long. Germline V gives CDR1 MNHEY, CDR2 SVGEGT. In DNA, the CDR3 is TGTGCCAGCAGTTATTCGGGAGCCACTGAAGCTTTCTTT. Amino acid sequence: CASSYSGATEAFF.

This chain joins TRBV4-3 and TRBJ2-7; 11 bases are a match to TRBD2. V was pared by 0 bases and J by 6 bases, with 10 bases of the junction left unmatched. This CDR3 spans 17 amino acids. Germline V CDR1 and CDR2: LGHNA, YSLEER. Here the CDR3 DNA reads TGCGCCAGCAGCCAAGAGACCACTAGCGGGAGTCCTTTCGAGCAGTACTTC. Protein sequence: CASSQETTSGSPFEQYF.

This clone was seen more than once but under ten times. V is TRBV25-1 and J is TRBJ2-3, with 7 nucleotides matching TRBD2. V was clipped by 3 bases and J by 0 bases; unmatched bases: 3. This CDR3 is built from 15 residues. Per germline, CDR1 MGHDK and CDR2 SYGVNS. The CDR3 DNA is TGTGCCAGCAGTGATCGGCGGGAGAGCACAGATACGCAGTATTTT. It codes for CASSDRRESTDTQYF.

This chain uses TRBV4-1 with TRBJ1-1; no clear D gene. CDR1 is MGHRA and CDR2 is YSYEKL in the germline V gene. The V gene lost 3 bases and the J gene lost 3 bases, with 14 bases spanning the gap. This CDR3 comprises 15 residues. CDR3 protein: CASSHGNSEDTEAFF. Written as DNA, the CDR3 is TGCGCCAGCAGCCACGGGAACAGTGAGGACACTGAAGCTTTCTTT.

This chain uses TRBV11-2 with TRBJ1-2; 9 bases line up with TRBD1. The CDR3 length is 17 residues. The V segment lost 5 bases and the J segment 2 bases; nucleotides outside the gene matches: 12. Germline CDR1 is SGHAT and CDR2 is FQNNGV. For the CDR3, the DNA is TGTGCCAGCAGCCCCATCTCCGGACAGGGGTCCAACTATGGCTACACCTTC. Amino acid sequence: CASSPISGQGSNYGYTF.

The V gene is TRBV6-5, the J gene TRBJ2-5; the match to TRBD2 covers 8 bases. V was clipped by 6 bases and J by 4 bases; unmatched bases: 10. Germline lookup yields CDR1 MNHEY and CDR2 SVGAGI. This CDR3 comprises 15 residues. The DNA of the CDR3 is TGTGCCAGCAGGCCGCGGAGCGGGGGCCTAGAGACCCAGTACTTC. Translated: CASRPRSGGLETQYF.

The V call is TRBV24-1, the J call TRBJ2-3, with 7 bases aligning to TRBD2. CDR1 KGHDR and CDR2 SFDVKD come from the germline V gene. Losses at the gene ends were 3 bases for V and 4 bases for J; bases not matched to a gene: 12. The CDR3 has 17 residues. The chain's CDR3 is CATSDRGVPLSADTQYF. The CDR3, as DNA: TGTGCCACCAGTGATCGGGGGGTACCCCTTTCGGCAGATACGCAGTATTTT.

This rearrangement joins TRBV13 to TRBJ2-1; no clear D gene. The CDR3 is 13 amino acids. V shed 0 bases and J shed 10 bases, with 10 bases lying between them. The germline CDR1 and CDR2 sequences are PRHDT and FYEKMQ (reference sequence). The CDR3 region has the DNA TGTGCCAGCAGCTTAGGGGCGGAACGGGAGCAGTTCTTC. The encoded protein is CASSLGAEREQFF.

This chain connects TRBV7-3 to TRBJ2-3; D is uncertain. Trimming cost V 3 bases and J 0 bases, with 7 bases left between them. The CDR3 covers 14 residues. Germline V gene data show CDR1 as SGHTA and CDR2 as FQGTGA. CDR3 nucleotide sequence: TGTGCCAGCAGCTTCGGGTCGAGCACAGATACGCAGTATTTT. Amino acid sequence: CASSFGSSTDTQYF. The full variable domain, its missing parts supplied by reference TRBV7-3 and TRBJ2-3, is GAGVSQTPSNKVTEKGKYVELRCDPISGHTALYWYRQSLGQGPEFLIYFQGTGAADDSGLPNDRFFAVRPEGSVSTLKIQRTERGDSAVYLCASSFGSSTDTQYFGPGTRLTVL.

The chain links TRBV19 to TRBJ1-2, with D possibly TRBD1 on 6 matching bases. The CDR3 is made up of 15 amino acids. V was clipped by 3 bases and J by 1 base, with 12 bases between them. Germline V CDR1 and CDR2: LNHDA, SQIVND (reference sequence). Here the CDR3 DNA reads TGTGCCAGTAGTATTGGGACAAGCTATAACTATGGCTACACCTTC. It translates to CASSIGTSYNYGYTF. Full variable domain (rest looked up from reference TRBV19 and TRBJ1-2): DGGITQSPKYLFRKEGQNVTLSCEQNLNHDAMYWYRQDPGQGLRLIYYSQIVNDFQKGDIAEGYSVSREKKESFPLTVTSAQKNPTAFYLCASSIGTSYNYGYTFGSGTRLTVV.

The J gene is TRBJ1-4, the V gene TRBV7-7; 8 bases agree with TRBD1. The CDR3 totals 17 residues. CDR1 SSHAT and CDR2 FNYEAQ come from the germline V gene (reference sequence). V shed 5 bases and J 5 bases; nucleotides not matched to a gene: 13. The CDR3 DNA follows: TGTGCCAGCAGCCCCTCGACCGGGACAGGTCGGAATGAAAAACTGTTTTTT. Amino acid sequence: CASSPSTGTGRNEKLFF.

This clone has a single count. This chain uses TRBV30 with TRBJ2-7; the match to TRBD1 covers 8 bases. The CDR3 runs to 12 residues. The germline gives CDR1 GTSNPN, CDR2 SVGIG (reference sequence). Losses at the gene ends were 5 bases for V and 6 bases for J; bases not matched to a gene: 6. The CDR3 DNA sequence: TGTGCCTGGGGGGGACAGGTGGGCGAGCAGTACTTC. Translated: CAWGGQVGEQYF.

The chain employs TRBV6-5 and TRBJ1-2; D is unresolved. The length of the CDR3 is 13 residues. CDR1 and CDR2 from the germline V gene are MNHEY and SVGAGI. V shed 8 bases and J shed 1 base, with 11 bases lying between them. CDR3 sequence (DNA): TGTGCCAGCTCTGCAGCGAGTAACTATGGCTACACCTTC. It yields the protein CASSAASNYGYTF.

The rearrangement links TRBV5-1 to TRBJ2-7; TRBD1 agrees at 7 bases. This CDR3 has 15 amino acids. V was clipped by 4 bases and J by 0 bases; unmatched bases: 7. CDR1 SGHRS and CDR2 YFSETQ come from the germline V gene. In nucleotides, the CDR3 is TGCGCCAGCAGCGAGACAGGGCCGAGCTCCTACGAGCAGTACTTC. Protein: CASSETGPSSYEQYF.

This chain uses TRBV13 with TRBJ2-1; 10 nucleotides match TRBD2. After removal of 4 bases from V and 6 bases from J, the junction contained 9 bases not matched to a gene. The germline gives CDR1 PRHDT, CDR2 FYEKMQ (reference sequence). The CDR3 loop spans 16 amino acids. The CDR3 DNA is TGTGCCAGCAGCTCCCCCCGGACTAGCGGCTTCAATGAGCAGTTCTTC. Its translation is CASSSPRTSGFNEQFF.

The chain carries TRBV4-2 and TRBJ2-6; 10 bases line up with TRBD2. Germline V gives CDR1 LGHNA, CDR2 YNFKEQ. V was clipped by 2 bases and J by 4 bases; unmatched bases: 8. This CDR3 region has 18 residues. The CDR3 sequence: CASSQQREGRSGANVLTF. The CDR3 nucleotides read TGTGCCAGCAGCCAACAGCGGGAGGGCCGTTCCGGGGCCAACGTCCTGACTTTC.

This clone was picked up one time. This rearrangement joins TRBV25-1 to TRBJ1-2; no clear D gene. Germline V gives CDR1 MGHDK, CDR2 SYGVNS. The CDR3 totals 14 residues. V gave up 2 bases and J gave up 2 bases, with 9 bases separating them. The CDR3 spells CASSEVALNYGYTF. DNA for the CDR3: TGTGCCAGCAGTGAAGTAGCGTTAAACTATGGCTACACCTTC.